The 5 T cell receptor beta chains below were found in one sample sequenced in a study of blood T cell repertoires in COVID-19. The assay was immunoSEQ multiplex PCR, and TCRdb's table has in-frame clones only and misses some. The data contain about 59,000 clones, approximately 80% of them singletons. Specimen: peripheral blood. These receptors were collected from a man aged 55 to 70 with acute or convalescent COVID-19.

This clone has only one observation. This chain connects TRBV27 to TRBJ2-3; D is unclear. V gave up 4 bases and J gave up 5 bases, with 4 bases separating them. Germline CDR1 MNHEY, CDR2 SMNVEV (reference sequence). CDR3 size: 11 residues. CDR3 DNA sequence: TGTGCCAGCAGTTATAAAGATACGCAGTATTTT. It codes for CASSYKDTQYF.

This chain uses TRBV9 with TRBJ2-6; D gene uncertain. Trimming removed 4 bases from V and 4 bases from J, with 9 bases in between. The CDR3 sequence is 14 residues long. Looked up from germline, CDR1 is SGDLS and CDR2 is YYNGEE. The CDR3 region is CASSPPPGANVLTF. CDR3 sequence (DNA): TGTGCCAGCAGCCCTCCTCCGGGGGCCAACGTCCTGACTTTC.

This chain joins TRBV9 and TRBJ2-2, with D perhaps matching TRBD1 (9 bases). Looked up from germline, CDR1 is SGDLS and CDR2 is YYNGEE. The CDR3 consists of 16 residues. Trimming stripped 4 bases from V and 6 bases from J, with 19 bases between. The CDR3 region has the DNA TGTGCCAGCAGCTACTCAGCGGGGGACAGGGCCGGGGAGCTGTTTTTT. Protein sequence: CASSYSAGDRAGELFF.

The CDR3 coding sequence is TGCGCCAGCAGCGACTCCGGGACAGGGGTTGGTGGCTACACCTTC. Protein: CASSDSGTGVGGYTF. The chain links TRBV5-1 to TRBJ1-2; TRBD1 aligns across 10 bases. The CDR3 spans 15 residues. V was pared by 4 bases and J by 7 bases, with 10 bases of the junction left unmatched. CDR1 and CDR2 (germline): SGHRS, YFSETQ.

Concerning this clone itself: Other DNA sequences in this sample translate to the same CDR3. In nucleotides, the CDR3 is TGTGCCACCAGTGGGTGGGGAGGTGAGACCCAGTACTTC. Protein product: CATSGWGGETQYF. This chain joins TRBV24-1 and TRBJ2-5, with a tentative D call TRBD2 (6 bases). This CDR3 region has 13 residues. Trimming took off 5 bases at V and 5 bases at J, with 11 bases between the two ends. Germline CDR1 is KGHDR and CDR2 is SFDVKD.